The sequence of this TCR beta chain was determined in a study of T cell responses to AZD1222 COVID-19 vaccine. Clones were read by immunoSEQ multiplex PCR, and TCRdb kept only the in-frame ones, dropping some. Here the sample spans approximately 110,000 clones, just under 95% being singletons. V shed 2 bases and J shed 3 bases, with 10 bases lying between them. The CDR3 totals 14 residues. Germline CDR1 SGHDT, CDR2 YYEEEE. The TCR comes from an adult in good health. V usage is TRBV5-6 and J usage is TRBJ2-3, with a weak D call TRBD1 (5 bases). The specimen comprised peripheral blood, sampled on day 0 of AZD1222 vaccination. CDR3 protein: CASSFRVGTDTQYF. The CDR3 DNA follows: TGTGCCAGCAGCTTCAGGGTTGGGACAGATACGCAGTATTTT.